This TCR beta chain was recovered during a study of graft-versus-host responses after intestinal transplantation. To release intraepithelial and lamina propria lymphocytes, the graft tissue was processed. The CDR3 is 13 residues long. CDR1 is LGHNA and CDR2 is YSLEER in the germline V gene. Some clones are missing from TCRdb's copy, which holds only in-frame ones; the method was immunoSEQ multiplex PCR. The sample contains approximately 18,000 clones, roughly three quarters of which appear only once. The TCR originated in a human patient who received an intestinal transplant, so some T cells may come from the graft donor. This specimen was ileum tissue, taken roughly 70 weeks after intestinal transplant. The chain employs TRBV4-3 and TRBJ2-5; 7 positions match TRBD2. Gene TRBJ2-7 matches the end of the DNA better, so the J call may be wrong. The chain's CDR3 is CASSPGTTYEQYF. DNA for the CDR3: TGCGCCAGCAGCCCCGGGACTACCTACGAGCAGTACTTC.